This T cell receptor beta chain originates from a study of blood T cell repertoires in COVID-19 (dated by TCRdb to 2020 to 2022). For the wider study: Samples covering the acute and convalescent phases of COVID-19 were provided by collaborators in the United States, Italy and Spain. Sample metadata almost always included a de-identified subject ID, COVID-19 status, age in years and sex. The prospective study material was composed of cDNA or gDNA derived from T cells, B-cell-depleted T cells, or PBMCs. Samples came from the ongoing ImmuneRACE study (first 160 participants) plus 1,254 subjects from 6 global collaborators. Where available, HLA class I and class II types were taken from metadata supplied by the sample provider and were not determined by assay-based typing. A freely available public database, intended as a resource for researchers studying the immune response to SARS-CoV-2, is where the repertoires were released. Subjects who had been exposed to COVID-19, were actively infected with it, or had recovered from it provided the deeply sampled blood TCRbeta repertoires that made up the dataset. The research as a whole found: Clinical and demographic metadata were provided uncurated, with the amount varying by source and participant.

To note about this clone: Its antigen is not yet known. Base quality data are lacking; no much larger clone is found one base away.

Each collaborating institution followed its own protocols to collect whole blood in K2EDTA tubes. For TCRbeta analysis, collaborators shipped samples as frozen whole blood, isolated PBMCs, or DNA extracted from either of those sample types. TCRbeta CDR3 regions were amplified from genomic DNA using the immunoSEQ Assay, a bias-controlled multiplex PCR. In the original analysis: Nucleated cell counts per sample were estimated from amplification of reference gene primers within the assay. To quantify the absolute abundance of each unique TCRbeta CDR3 rearrangement, sequence reads were collapsed and filtered. For each sample, productive Simpson clonality was calculated by taking the square root of Simpson's diversity index across productive rearrangements. Sourced from immuneACCESS, this table was stored by TCRdb with only in-frame sequences that have V and J called. A share of the clones is absent; for the studies checked, an unresolved V gene accounts for under half, and the remainder has no known explanation. V, J and clone size are those of that table, while D and trimming were read from the DNA. This sample gives 210,000 or so clones in total; 92% of them show up just once. The leading ten clones occupy more than 0.95% of the sample.

From the cysteine through the phenylalanine, the CDR3 covers 16 amino acids. Only the CDR3 part of the read is kept: 48 bases, read in frame from the first base. After removal of 4 bases from V and 5 bases from J, the junction retains 12 bases not matched to a gene. In the germline V gene, CDR1 corresponds to SGHRS and CDR2 to YFSETQ. The sequence links TRBV5-1 to TRBJ2-1; TRBD1 fits 7 bases in the junction. Sequencing used peripheral blood. The receptor was derived from a young man with acute or convalescent COVID-19. CDR3 region: CASSAEFGTANNEQFF. The nucleotides are TGCGCCAGCAGCGCCGAATTCGGGACAGCAAACAATGAGCAGTTCTTC.